Following are 25 T cell receptor beta chains from one sample sequenced in a study of cytotoxic CD8 clonotypes in ibrutinib-treated CLL (dated by TCRdb to the early 2020s). The intended sense of this specimen's time point label: 24 months on ibrutinib. The library was made by the immunoSEQ multiplex PCR assay. TCRdb took this table from immuneACCESS and kept in-frame rearrangements with V and J called. Such tables lack part of the clones; where checked against another copy, unresolved V genes explain under half of the gap, and the rest is unexplained. This sample is represented by about 160,000 clones; more than 80% of them were singletons. The ten top clones hold around 4.5% of the sample. The sequenced sample was PBMCs, obtained after 24 months of ibrutinib treatment. The receptors come from a human donor with chronic lymphocytic leukemia.

The chain combines TRBV7-9 with TRBJ2-3; D is possibly TRBD2 (6 bases). The V end lost 4 bases, the J end lost 0 bases, and 8 bases lay between the germline ends. This CDR3 region has 14 residues. Germline CDR1 SEHNR, CDR2 FQNEAQ (reference sequence). The CDR3 region has the DNA TGTGCCAGCAGCTCTAGCGCCAGCACAGATACGCAGTATTTT. Amino acids: CASSSSASTDTQYF.

The chain couples TRBV7-6 to TRBJ2-1; D is possibly TRBD2 (6 bases). From germline, CDR1 is SGHVS and CDR2 FNYEAQ. The CDR3 consists of 11 residues. Trimming removed 7 bases from V and 15 bases from J, with 16 bases in between. CDR3 coding DNA: TGTGCCAGCAAAGAAGGCGCGGGACTGTTCTTC. Translation: CASKEGAGLFF.

The V and J genes are TRBV11-2 and TRBJ2-5; TRBD1 matches 11 bases. The CDR3 runs to 16 residues. CDR1 and CDR2 (germline): SGHAT, FQNNGV. Losses at the gene ends were 6 bases for V and 7 bases for J; bases not matched to a gene: 13. The CDR3, as DNA: TGTGCCAGCAGTTTTAGATGGACAGGGGGCGCGGTGACCCAGTACTTC. It yields the protein CASSFRWTGGAVTQYF.

The gene calls are TRBV6-1 and TRBJ1-2; the D is unclear. This CDR3 has 12 amino acids. The V gene lost 3 bases and the J gene lost 8 bases, with 10 bases spanning the gap. From germline, CDR1 is MNHNS and CDR2 SASEGT. The CDR3 nucleotides read TGTGCCAGCAGTGACGCCACCAAAGGCTACACCTTC. This gives the protein CASSDATKGYTF.

The chain couples TRBV7-9 to TRBJ2-3, with unresolved D. The CDR3 contains 15 residues. V dropped 5 bases and J dropped 2 bases, with 14 bases sitting between them. Germline V lookup: CDR1 SEHNR, CDR2 FQNEAQ (reference sequence). CDR3 nucleotides: TGTGCCAGCAGCCCTCGAGGCAGTCCCACAGATACGCAGTATTTT. Translated, it gives CASSPRGSPTDTQYF.

V is TRBV7-2 and J is TRBJ2-3; D may be TRBD1 or TRBD2 (6 bases each). V lost 3 bases and J lost 5, with 12 bases in between. Germline V lookup: CDR1 SGHTA, CDR2 FQGNSA. CDR3 length: 14 amino acids. The CDR3 loop reads CASSFRGGEDTQYF. The CDR3 DNA sequence: TGTGCCAGCAGCTTCAGGGGAGGTGAAGATACGCAGTATTTT.

The count of this clone is one. As DNA, the CDR3 is TGTGCCAGCCGACGGGTCCGGGGCGTGAAAAACATTCAGTACTTC. Translation: CASRRVRGVKNIQYF. This chain joins TRBV21-1 and TRBJ2-4. TRBV21-1 is a listed pseudogene. The CDR3 length is 15 residues.

This chain links TRBV14 with TRBJ2-1, with 13 positions matching TRBD2. The CDR3 contains 20 residues. The junction had 11 bases not matched to a gene; V was cut back by 0 bases and J by 3 bases. Germline values: CDR1 SGHDN, CDR2 FVKESK. The DNA of the CDR3 is TGTGCCAGCAGCCAAGATCCAGAAGGACTAGCGGGAGATATCTACAATGAGCAGTTCTTC. It encodes CASSQDPEGLAGDIYNEQFF. Variable domain in full (rest from reference TRBV14 and TRBJ2-1): EAGVTQFPSHSVIEKGQTVTLRCDPISGHDNLYWYRRVMGKEIKFLLHFVKESKQDESGMPNNRFLAERTGGTYSTLKVQPAELEDSGVYFCASSQDPEGLAGDIYNEQFFGPGTRLTVL.

The chain couples TRBV19 to TRBJ1-4; a possible D gene is TRBD1 (5 bases). Germline CDR1 reads LNHDA; CDR2 reads SQIVND (reference sequence). This CDR3 has 14 amino acids. The V end was cut by 10 bases, the J end by 6 bases, with 18 bases between. The DNA for the CDR3 is TGTGCCACCCGGGACCCCGGTAGGGATGAAAAACTGTTTTTT. Translated, it gives CATRDPGRDEKLFF.

This chain links TRBV25-1 with TRBJ2-4; D is tentatively TRBD1 or TRBD2 (6 bases each). The germline CDR1 and CDR2 sequences are MGHDK and SYGVNS. This CDR3 comprises 16 residues. Trimming took 3 bases from V and 0 from J, leaving 12 bases between them. CDR3 nucleotides: TGTGCCAGCAGTGATTGGGGGGCTGGAGCCAAAAACATTCAGTACTTC. Its translation is CASSDWGAGAKNIQYF.

CDR3: CASSPSGGYYEQYF. CDR3 coding DNA: TGTGCCAGCAGCCCTAGTGGGGGATACTACGAGCAGTACTTC. V usage is TRBV7-3 and J usage is TRBJ2-7; either TRBD1 or TRBD2 may fit D (5 bases each). V lost 5 bases and J lost 3, with 14 bases in between. CDR1 and CDR2 from the germline V gene are SGHTA and FQGTGA. The CDR3 contains 14 residues.

The chain couples TRBV7-6 to TRBJ1-6; D is perhaps TRBD1 (6 bases). Germline CDR1 reads SGHVS; CDR2 reads FNYEAQ. Trimming shortened V by 3 bases and J by 9 bases, and 15 bases separated the two germline ends. CDR3 size: 15 residues. The CDR3 DNA reads TGTGCCAGCAGCTTGTCACCAGGGGCTGGTTCACCCCTCCACTTT. It codes for CASSLSPGAGSPLHF.

Comments on this clone: Other DNA sequences in this sample translate to the same CDR3. V is TRBV6-5 and J is TRBJ1-5, with D unclear. The CDR3 is 14 residues long. Trimming removed 2 bases at V and 2 bases at J, with 7 bases between. Germline V gives CDR1 MNHEY, CDR2 SVGAGI. The CDR3 region has the DNA TGTGCCAGCAGTTACGAGCTGGGCAATCAGCCCCAGCATTTT. Encoded protein: CASSYELGNQPQHF.

The V and J genes are TRBV10-2 and TRBJ2-1, with D unclear. There are 13 residues in the CDR3. Per the germline V gene, CDR1 is WSHSY and CDR2 is SAAADI. The ends were cut back, 3 bases at V and 1 base at J, with 4 bases in the middle. Written as DNA, the CDR3 is TGCGCCAGCAGTGACGGTTCCTACAATGAGCAGTTCTTC. It is translated as CASSDGSYNEQFF.

This chain links TRBV13 with TRBJ2-7, with 9 nucleotides matching TRBD1. The CDR3 totals 13 residues. J was trimmed by 2 bases and V by 5 bases; bases with no gene match: 1. Germline V lookup: CDR1 PRHDT, CDR2 FYEKMQ (reference sequence). CDR3 loop: CASSRDRAYEQYF. Here the CDR3 DNA reads TGTGCCAGCAGCCGGGACAGGGCCTACGAGCAGTACTTC.

The rearrangement joins TRBV29-1 to TRBJ1-4; 10 bases map to TRBD1. V dropped 6 bases and J dropped 8; count of bases not matched to a gene: 9. The germline V gene encodes CDR1 SQVTM and CDR2 ANQGSEA. The length of the CDR3 is 14 residues. The chain's CDR3 is CSVARDRGREKLFF. The CDR3 DNA reads TGCAGCGTAGCGCGGGACAGGGGCAGAGAAAAACTGTTTTTT.

The chain is built from TRBV9 and TRBJ2-3; 7 bases map to TRBD1. With 2 bases clipped from V and 4 bases from J, the junction kept 4 bases outside the gene matches. Germline values: CDR1 SGDLS, CDR2 YYNGEE. The CDR3 sequence is 14 residues long. The CDR3 DNA follows: TGTGCCAGCAGCGTCCAAACAGGGGCAGATACGCAGTATTTT. This gives the protein CASSVQTGADTQYF.

Worth noting for this clone: One junction end does not reproduce the germline sequence, and a read error may be involved. CDR3 region: CAGSFGREGELFF. The CDR3 DNA sequence: TGTGCCGGCAGTTTTGGGAGGGAGGGGGAGCTGTTTTTT. The V gene is TRBV28, the J gene TRBJ2-2; 7 positions match TRBD2. Germline V gene data show CDR1 as MDHEN and CDR2 as SYDVKM. The CDR3 extends over 13 amino acids.

The V and J genes are TRBV30 and TRBJ2-7; possibly TRBD1 or TRBD2 for D (7 bases each). Germline values: CDR1 GTSNPN, CDR2 SVGIG (reference sequence). Trimming shortened V by 3 bases and J by 3 bases, and 15 bases separated the two germline ends. The CDR3 runs 14 residues. CDR3 region: CAWSQGGAIYEQYF. The CDR3 region has the DNA TGTGCCTGGAGCCAGGGGGGGGCGATCTACGAGCAGTACTTC.

The rearrangement joins TRBV5-1 to TRBJ2-3; D ambiguous. The CDR3 loop spans 14 amino acids. Germline lookup yields CDR1 SGHRS and CDR2 YFSETQ. V was pared by 0 bases and J by 2 bases, with 7 bases between. CDR3: CASSLERNTDTQYF. CDR3 DNA sequence: TGCGCCAGCAGCTTGGAGAGGAACACAGATACGCAGTATTTT.

The CDR3 protein is CASSIGGSSYNSPLHF. The CDR3 nucleotides read TGTGCCAGTAGTATTGGAGGGAGCTCCTATAATTCACCCCTCCACTTT. The rearrangement uses TRBV19 and TRBJ1-6, with D uncertain. The CDR3 sequence is 16 residues long. Germline V CDR1 and CDR2: LNHDA, SQIVND (reference sequence). V lost 3 bases to trimming and J lost 0 bases, with 9 bases between them.

The J gene is TRBJ2-7, the V gene TRBV9, with TRBD2 matching 7 bases. V shed 0 bases and J 2 bases; nucleotides not matched to a gene: 11. Per germline, CDR1 SGDLS and CDR2 YYNGEE. The CDR3 runs to 17 residues. The CDR3, as DNA: TGTGCCAGCAGCGTAGATGGGGAACTAGCGATCCCCTACGAGCAGTACTTC. Protein product: CASSVDGELAIPYEQYF. The full variable domain, rest sourced from reference TRBV9 and TRBJ2-7, is DSGVTQTPKHLITATGQRVTLRCSPRSGDLSVYWYQQSLDQGLQFLIQYYNGEERAKGNILERFSAQQFPDLHSELNLSSLELGDSALYFCASSVDGELAIPYEQYFGPGTRLTVT.

The rearrangement links TRBV18 to TRBJ1-1; 7 bases agree with TRBD1. Germline assignment: CDR1 KGHSH and CDR2 LQKENI. The CDR3 runs to 15 residues. V dropped 6 bases and J dropped 3; count of bases not matched to a gene: 10. The CDR3 region is CASSRLQGKDTEAFF. DNA for the CDR3: TGTGCCAGCTCGCGACTACAGGGGAAGGACACTGAAGCTTTCTTT.

The chain is built from TRBV6-4 and TRBJ2-2, with 10 positions matching TRBD2. The CDR3 covers 15 residues. V gave up 4 bases and J gave up 7 bases; unmatched junction bases: 6. Germline V CDR1 and CDR2: MRHNA, SNTAGT. The CDR3 sequence: CASSALAGADGELFF. CDR3 coding DNA: TGTGCCAGCAGTGCTCTAGCGGGAGCGGACGGGGAGCTGTTTTTT.

The chain employs TRBV5-6 and TRBJ2-1; no reliable D call. The CDR3 is made up of 14 amino acids. Germline V CDR1 and CDR2: SGHDT, YYEEEE. V was cut by 2 bases and J by 5 bases, with 11 bases left in between. CDR3 sequence (DNA): TGTGCCAGCAGCTTTATTGGCCCAAACAATGAGCAGTTCTTC. Amino acids: CASSFIGPNNEQFF. Full variable domain (remainder filled in from reference TRBV5-6 and TRBJ2-1): DAGVTQSPTHLIKTRGQQVTLRCSPKSGHDTVSWYQQALGQGPQFIFQYYEEEERQRGNFPDRFSGHQFPNYSSELNVNALLLGDSALYLCASSFIGPNNEQFFGPGTRLTVL.